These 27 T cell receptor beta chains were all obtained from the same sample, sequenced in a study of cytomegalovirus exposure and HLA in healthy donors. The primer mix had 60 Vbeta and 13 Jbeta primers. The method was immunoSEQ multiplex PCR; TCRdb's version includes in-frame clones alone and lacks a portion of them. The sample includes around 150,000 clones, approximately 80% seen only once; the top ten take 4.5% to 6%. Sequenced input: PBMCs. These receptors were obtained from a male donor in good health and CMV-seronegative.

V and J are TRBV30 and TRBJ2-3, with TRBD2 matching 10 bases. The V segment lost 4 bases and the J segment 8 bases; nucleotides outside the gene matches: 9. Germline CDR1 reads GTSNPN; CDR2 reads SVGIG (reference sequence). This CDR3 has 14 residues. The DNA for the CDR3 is TGTGCCTGGAACCCCAGCGGGGGGGTAGGTACGCAGTATTTT. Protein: CAWNPSGGVGTQYF.

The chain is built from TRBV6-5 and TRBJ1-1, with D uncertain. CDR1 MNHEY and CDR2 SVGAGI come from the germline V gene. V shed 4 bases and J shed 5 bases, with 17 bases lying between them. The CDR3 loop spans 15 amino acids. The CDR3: CASSFYPQAGTEAFF. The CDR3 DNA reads TGTGCCAGCAGTTTCTATCCCCAGGCGGGTACTGAAGCTTTCTTT.

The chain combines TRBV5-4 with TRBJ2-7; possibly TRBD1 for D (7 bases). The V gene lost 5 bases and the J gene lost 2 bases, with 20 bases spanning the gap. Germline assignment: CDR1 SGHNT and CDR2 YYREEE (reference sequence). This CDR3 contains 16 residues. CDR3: CASRGGGGTEAYEQYF. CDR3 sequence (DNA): TGTGCCAGCAGAGGCGGAGGGGGGACAGAAGCCTACGAGCAGTACTTC.

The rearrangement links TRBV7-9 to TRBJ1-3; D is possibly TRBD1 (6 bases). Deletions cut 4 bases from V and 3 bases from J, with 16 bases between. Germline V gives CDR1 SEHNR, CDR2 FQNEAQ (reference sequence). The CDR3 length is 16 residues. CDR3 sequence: CASSSNRASYGNTIYF. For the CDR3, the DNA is TGTGCCAGCAGCTCAAACAGGGCTTCTTATGGAAACACCATATATTTT.

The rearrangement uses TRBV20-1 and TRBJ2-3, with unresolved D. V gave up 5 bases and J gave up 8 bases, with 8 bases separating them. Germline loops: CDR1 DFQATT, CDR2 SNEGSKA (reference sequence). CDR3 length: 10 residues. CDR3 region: CSAAPSTQYF. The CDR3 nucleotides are TGCAGTGCTGCACCCAGTACGCAGTATTTT.

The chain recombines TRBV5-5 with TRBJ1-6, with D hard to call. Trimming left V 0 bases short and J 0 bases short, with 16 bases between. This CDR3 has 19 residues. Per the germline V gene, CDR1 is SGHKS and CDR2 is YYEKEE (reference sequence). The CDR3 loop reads CASSLAGGPSSSYNSPLHF. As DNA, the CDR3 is TGTGCCAGCAGCTTGGCCGGAGGGCCCTCGAGCTCCTATAATTCACCCCTCCACTTT. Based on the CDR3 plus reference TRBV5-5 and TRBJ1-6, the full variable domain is DAGVTQSPTHLIKTRGQQVTLRCSPISGHKSVSWYQQVLGQGPQFIFQYYEKEERGRGNFPDRFSARQFPNYSSELNVNALLLGDSALYLCASSLAGGPSSSYNSPLHFGNGTRLTVT.

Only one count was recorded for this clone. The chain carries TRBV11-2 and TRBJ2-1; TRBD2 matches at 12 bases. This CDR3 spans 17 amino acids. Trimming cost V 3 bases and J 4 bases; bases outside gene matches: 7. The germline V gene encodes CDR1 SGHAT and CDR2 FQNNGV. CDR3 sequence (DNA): TGTGCCAGCAGCTTGTCACGGGGGACTAGCGGGTACAATGAGCAGTTCTTC. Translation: CASSLSRGTSGYNEQFF.

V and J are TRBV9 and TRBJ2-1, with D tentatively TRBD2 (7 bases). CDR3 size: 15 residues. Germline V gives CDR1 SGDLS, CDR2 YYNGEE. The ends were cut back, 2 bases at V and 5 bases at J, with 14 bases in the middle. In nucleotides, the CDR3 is TGTGCCAGCAGCGTCCGGGGGGCCAACCACAATGAGCAGTTCTTC. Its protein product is CASSVRGANHNEQFF.

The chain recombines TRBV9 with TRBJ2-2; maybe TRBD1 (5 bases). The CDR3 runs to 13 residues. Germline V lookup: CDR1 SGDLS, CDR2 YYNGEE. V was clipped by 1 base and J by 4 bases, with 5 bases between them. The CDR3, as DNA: TGTGCCAGCAGCGTACAGGGCACCGGGGAGCTGTTTTTT. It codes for CASSVQGTGELFF.

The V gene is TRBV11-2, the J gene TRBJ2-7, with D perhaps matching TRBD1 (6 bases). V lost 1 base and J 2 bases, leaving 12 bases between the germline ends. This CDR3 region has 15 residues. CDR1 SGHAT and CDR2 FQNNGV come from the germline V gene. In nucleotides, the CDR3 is TGTGCCAGCAGCTTAGCAGGGGCCCGCACCTACGAGCAGTACTTC. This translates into CASSLAGARTYEQYF.

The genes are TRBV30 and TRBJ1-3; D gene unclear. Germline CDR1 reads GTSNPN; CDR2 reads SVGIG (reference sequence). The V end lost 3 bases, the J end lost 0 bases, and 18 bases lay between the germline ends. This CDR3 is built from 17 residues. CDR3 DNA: TGTGCCTGGAGCCCTCGAAAGCCGATGGTCTCTGGAAACACCATATATTTT. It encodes CAWSPRKPMVSGNTIYF.

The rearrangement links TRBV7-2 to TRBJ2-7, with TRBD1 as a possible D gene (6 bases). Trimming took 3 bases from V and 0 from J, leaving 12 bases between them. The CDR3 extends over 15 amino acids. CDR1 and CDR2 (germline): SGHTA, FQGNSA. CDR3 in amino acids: CASSFSQGFSYEQYF. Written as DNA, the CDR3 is TGTGCCAGCAGCTTCTCCCAGGGGTTCTCCTACGAGCAGTACTTC.

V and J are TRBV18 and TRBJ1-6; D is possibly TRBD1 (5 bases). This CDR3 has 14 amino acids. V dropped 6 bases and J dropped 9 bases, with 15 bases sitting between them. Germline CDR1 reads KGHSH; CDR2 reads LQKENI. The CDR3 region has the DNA TGTGCCAGCTCGTTCAGGGAGGGTATTTCACCCCTCCACTTT. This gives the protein CASSFREGISPLHF.

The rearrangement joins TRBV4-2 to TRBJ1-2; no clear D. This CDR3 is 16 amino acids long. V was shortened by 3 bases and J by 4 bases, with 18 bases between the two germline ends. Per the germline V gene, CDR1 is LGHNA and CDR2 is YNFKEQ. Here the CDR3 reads CASSQETTVGAYGYTF. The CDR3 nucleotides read TGTGCCAGCAGCCAGGAAACCACCGTTGGAGCCTATGGCTACACCTTC.

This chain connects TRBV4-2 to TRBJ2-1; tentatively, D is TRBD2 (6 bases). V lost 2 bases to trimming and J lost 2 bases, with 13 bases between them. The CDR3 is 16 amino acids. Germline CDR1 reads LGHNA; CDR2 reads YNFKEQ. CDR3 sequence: CASSQHRDFPYNEQFF. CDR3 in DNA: TGTGCCAGCAGCCAACACCGGGACTTCCCCTACAATGAGCAGTTCTTC.

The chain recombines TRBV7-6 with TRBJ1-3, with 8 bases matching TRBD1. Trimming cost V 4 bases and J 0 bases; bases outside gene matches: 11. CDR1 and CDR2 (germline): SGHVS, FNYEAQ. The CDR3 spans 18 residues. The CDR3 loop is CASSSLTGQELSGNTIYF. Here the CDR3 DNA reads TGTGCCAGCAGCTCCCTAACGGGACAGGAGCTCTCTGGAAACACCATATATTTT.

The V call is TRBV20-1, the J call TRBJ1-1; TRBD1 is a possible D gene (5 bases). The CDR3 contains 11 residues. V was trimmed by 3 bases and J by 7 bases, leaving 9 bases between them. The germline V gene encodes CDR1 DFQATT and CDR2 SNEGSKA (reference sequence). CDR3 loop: CSASGGFEAFF. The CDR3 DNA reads TGCAGTGCTAGCGGGGGATTTGAAGCTTTCTTT.

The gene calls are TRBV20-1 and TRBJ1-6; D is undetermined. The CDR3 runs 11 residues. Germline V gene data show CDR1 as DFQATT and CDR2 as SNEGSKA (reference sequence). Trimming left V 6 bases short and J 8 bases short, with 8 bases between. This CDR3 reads CSAAQDSPLHF. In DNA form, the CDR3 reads TGCAGTGCGGCTCAAGATTCACCCCTCCACTTT.

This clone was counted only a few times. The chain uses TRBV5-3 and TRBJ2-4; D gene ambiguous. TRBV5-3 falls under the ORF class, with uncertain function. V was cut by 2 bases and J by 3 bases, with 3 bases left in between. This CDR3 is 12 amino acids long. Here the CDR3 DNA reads TGTGCCAGAAGCTTCTACAAAAACATTCAGTACTTC. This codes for CARSFYKNIQYF.

This CDR3 is CASRKAGLAGYEQYF. CDR3 DNA: TGTGCCAGCAGAAAAGCGGGACTAGCGGGCTACGAGCAGTACTTC. V and J are TRBV6-1 and TRBJ2-7; 12 bases align to TRBD2. The V gene's germline CDR1 is MNHNS and CDR2 SASEGT. This CDR3 region has 15 residues. The V segment lost 6 bases and the J segment 3 bases; nucleotides outside the gene matches: 6.

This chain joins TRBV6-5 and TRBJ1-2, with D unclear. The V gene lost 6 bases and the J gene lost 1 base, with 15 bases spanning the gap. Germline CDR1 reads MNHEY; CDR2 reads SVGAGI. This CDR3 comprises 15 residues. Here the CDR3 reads CASSNGGSGNYGYTF. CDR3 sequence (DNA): TGTGCCAGCAGCAATGGCGGGAGTGGTAACTATGGCTACACCTTC.

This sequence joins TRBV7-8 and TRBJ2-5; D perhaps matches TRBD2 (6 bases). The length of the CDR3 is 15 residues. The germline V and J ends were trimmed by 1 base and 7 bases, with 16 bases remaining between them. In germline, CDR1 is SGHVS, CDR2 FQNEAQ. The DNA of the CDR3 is TGTGCCAGCAGCTTAGTTTCGGGGTTGGGGGGGACCCAGTACTTC. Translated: CASSLVSGLGGTQYF. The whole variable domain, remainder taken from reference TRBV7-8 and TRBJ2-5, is GAGVSQSPRYKVAKRGQDVALRCDPISGHVSLFWYQQALGQGPEFLTYFQNEAQLDKSGLPSDRFFAERPEGSVSTLKIQRTQQEDSAVYLCASSLVSGLGGTQYFGPGTRLLVL.

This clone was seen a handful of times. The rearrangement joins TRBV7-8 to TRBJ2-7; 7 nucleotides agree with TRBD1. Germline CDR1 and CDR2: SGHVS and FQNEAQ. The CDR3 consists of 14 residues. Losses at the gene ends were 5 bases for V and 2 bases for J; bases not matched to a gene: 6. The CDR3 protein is CASSTGTDTYEQYF. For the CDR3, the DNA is TGTGCCAGCAGCACGGGGACAGACACCTACGAGCAGTACTTC.

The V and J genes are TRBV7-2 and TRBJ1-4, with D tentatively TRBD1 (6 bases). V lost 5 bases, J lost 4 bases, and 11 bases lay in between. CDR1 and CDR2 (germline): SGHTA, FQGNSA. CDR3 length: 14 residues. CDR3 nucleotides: TGTGCCAGCAGCCTAGGACAGATTAATGAAAAACTGTTTTTT. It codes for CASSLGQINEKLFF. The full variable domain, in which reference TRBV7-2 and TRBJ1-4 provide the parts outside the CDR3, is GAGVSQSPSNKVTEKGKDVELRCDPISGHTALYWYRQSLGQGLEFLIYFQGNSAPDKSGLPSDRFSAERTGGSVSTLTIQRTQQEDSAVYLCASSLGQINEKLFFGSGTQLSVL.

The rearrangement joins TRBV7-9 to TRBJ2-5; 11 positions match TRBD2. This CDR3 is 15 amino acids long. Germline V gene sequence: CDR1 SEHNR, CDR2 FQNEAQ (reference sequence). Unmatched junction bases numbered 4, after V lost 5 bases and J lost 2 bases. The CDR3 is CASSPGTSGQETQYF. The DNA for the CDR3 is TGTGCCAGCAGCCCCGGGACTAGCGGTCAAGAGACCCAGTACTTC.

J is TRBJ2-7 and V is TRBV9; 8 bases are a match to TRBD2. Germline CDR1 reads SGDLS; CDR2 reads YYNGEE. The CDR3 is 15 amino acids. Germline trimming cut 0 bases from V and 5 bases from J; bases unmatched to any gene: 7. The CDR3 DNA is TGTGCCAGCAGCGTAGCTCCGGGGGGGCCCGACGAGCAGTACTTC. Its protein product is CASSVAPGGPDEQYF.

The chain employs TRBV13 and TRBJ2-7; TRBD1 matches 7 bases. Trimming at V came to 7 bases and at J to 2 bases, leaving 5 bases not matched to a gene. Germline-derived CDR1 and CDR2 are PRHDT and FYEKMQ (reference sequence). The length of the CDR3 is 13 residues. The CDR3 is CASNKQGTYEQYF. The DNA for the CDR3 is TGTGCCAGCAACAAACAGGGGACCTACGAGCAGTACTTC.